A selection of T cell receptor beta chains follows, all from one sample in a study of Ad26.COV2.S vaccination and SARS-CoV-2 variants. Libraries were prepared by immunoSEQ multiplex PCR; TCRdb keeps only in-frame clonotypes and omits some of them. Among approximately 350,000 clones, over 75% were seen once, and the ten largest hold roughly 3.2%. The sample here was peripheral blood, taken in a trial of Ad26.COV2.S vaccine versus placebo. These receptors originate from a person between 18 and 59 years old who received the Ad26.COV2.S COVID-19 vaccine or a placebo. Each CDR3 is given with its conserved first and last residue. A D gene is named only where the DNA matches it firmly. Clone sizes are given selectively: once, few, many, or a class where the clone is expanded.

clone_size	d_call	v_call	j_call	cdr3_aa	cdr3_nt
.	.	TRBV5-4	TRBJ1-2	CASSESGYGYTF	TGTGCCAGCAGCGAATCAGGCTATGGCTACACCTTC
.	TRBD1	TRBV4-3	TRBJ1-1	CASSQHLSYRGGDTEAFF	TGCGCCAGCAGCCAACACCTTTCATACAGGGGGGGGGACACTGAAGCTTTCTTT
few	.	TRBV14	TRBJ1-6	CASSPRGAYNSPLHF	TGTGCCAGCAGCCCCCGGGGGGCCTATAATTCACCCCTCCACTTT
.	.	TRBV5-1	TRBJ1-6	CASSPGHNNSPLHF	TGCGCCAGCAGCCCGGGACACAATAATTCACCCCTCCACTTT
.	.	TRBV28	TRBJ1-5	CASNQGDVSQHF	TGTGCCAGCAACCAAGGTGATGTTTCCCAGCATTTT
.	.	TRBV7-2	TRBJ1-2	CASSFDSGAANYGYTF	TGTGCCAGCAGCTTTGACTCCGGGGCTGCCAACTATGGCTACACCTTC
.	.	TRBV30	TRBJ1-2	CAWTTGGGYGYTF	TGTGCCTGGACAACTGGGGGCGGCTATGGCTACACCTTC
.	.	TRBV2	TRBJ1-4	CATVTLATNEKLFF	TGTGCCACCGTAACACTCGCAACTAATGAAAAACTGTTTTTT
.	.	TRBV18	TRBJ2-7	CASSPPFYKEDFSYEQYF	TGTGCCAGCTCACCACCGTTTTATAAGGAGGACTTCTCCTACGAGCAGTACTTC
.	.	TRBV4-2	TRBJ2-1	CASSQGGGAYNEQFF	TGTGCCAGCAGCCAAGGGGGCGGGGCATACAATGAGCAGTTCTTC
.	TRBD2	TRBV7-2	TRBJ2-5	CASSLAGGGPETQYF	TGTGCCAGCAGCTTAGCCGGGGGGGGCCCTGAGACCCAGTACTTC
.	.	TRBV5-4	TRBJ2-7	CASSLVSSPYEQYF	TGTGCCAGCAGCTTGGTGAGTTCGCCCTACGAGCAGTACTTC
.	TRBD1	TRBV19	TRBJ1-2	CASSSPFGTGEDYTF	TGTGCCAGTAGTTCGCCTTTCGGGACAGGGGAGGACTACACCTTC
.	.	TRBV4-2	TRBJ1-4	CASSQVRATNEKLFF	TGTGCCAGCAGCCAAGTCCGGGCAACTAATGAAAAACTGTTTTTT
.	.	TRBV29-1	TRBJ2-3	CSVAQGYTDTQYF	TGCAGCGTCGCACAGGGTTACACAGATACGCAGTATTTT
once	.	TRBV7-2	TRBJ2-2	CASSLRQGTGELFF	TGTGCCAGCAGCTTACGGCAGGGCACCGGGGAGCTGTTTTTT
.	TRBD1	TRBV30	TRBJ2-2	CAGTEWHAGELFF	TGTGCCGGGACAGAATGGCACGCCGGGGAGCTGTTTTTT
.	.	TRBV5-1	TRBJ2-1	CASSTDPRSNNEQFF	TGCGCCAGCAGCACTGACCCAAGATCCAACAATGAGCAGTTCTTC
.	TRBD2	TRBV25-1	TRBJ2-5	CASSESGTSRETQYF	TGTGCCAGCAGTGAATCCGGGACTAGTCGGGAGACCCAGTACTTC
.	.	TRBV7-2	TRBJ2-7	CASSSNPYYEQYF	TGTGCCAGCAGCTCGAACCCTTACTACGAGCAGTACTTC
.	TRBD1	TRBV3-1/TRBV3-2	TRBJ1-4	CASRPGTGGEVRKLFF	TGTGCCAGCAGGCCCGGGACAGGGGGCGAAGTTCGAAAACTGTTTTTT
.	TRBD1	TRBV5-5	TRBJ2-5	CASSLLGQGMETQYF	TGTGCCAGCAGCTTGCTCGGACAGGGCATGGAGACCCAGTACTTC
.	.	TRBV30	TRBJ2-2	CAWSRTGTGELFF	TGTGCCTGGAGTCGGACGGGAACCGGGGAGCTGTTTTTT
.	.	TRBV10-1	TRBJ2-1	CASSGELNRDSRGNEQFF	TGCGCCAGCAGTGGGGAACTAAACAGGGACTCACGGGGGAATGAGCAGTTCTTC
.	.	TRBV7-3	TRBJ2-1	CASSISSYNEQFF	TGTGCCAGCAGCATAAGCTCCTACAATGAGCAGTTCTTC
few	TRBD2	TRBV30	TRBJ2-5	CAWRAAGLARETQYF	TGTGCCTGGAGGGCGGCGGGACTAGCCCGGGAGACCCAGTACTTC
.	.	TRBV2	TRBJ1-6	CASIGSGEGPLHF	TGTGCCAGCATAGGGTCGGGAGAAGGACCCCTCCACTTT
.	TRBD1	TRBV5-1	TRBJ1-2	CASSREGARYGYTF	TGCGCCAGCTCCCGGGAGGGGGCGAGGTATGGCTACACCTTC
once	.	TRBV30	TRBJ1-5	CAWTLKGGNQPQHF	TGTGCCTGGACCCTGAAGGGAGGGAATCAGCCCCAGCATTTT
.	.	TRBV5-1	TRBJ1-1	CASSRGPDATEAFF	TGCGCCAGCAGCCGGGGGCCTGATGCCACTGAAGCTTTCTTT
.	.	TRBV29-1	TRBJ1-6	CSGSGEFSSYNSPLHF	TGCAGCGGATCAGGGGAGTTCTCTTCCTATAATTCACCCCTCCACTTT
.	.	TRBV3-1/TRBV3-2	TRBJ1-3	CASSQGWFGNTIYF	TGTGCCAGCAGCCAAGGGTGGTTTGGAAACACCATATATTTT
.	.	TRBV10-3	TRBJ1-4	CAITGDSGNEKLFF	TGTGCCATCACGGGCGACAGCGGTAATGAAAAACTGTTTTTT
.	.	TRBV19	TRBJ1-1	CASSINWDNTEAFF	TGTGCCAGTAGTATAAATTGGGACAACACTGAAGCTTTCTTT
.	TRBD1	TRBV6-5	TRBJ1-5	CASSSSGTGITAQHF	TGTGCCAGCAGTTCCTCCGGGACAGGGATTACGGCCCAGCATTTT
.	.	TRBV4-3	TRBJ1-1	CASSRITNTEAFF	TGCGCCAGCAGCCGAATCACGAACACTGAAGCTTTCTTT
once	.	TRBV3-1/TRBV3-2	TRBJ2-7	CASSQYRGTHEQYF	TGTGCCAGCAGCCAATATCGGGGGACCCACGAGCAGTACTTC
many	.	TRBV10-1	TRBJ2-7	CASSGGGGRPHEQYF	TGCGCCAGCAGTGGAGGCGGGGGCCGACCACACGAGCAGTACTTC
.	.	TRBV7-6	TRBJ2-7	CASSSYRDTSYEQYF	TGTGCCAGCAGCTCGTACCGGGACACGTCCTACGAGCAGTACTTC
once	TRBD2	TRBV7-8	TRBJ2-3	CASSTRAGGIDTQYF	TGTGCCAGCAGCACCCGAGCGGGGGGGATAGATACGCAGTATTTT